The 11 T cell receptor beta chains presented below share a single source sample, sequenced in a study of CD8 T cells in Susac syndrome. Reverse transcription used about 0.45 to 1 ug RNA and random hexamers. In TCRdb, the immunoSEQ multiplex PCR reads were re-called with MiXCR into one record per CDR3 protein. The table records tens of thousands of distinct CDR3 sequences, around 94% of them present only once. Source material: CD8+ T cells from PBMCs. The receptors shown here come from a human donor in good health.

The chain employs TRBV29-1 and TRBJ1-1; D perhaps matches TRBD1 (6 bases). Trimming removed 5 bases at V and 6 bases at J, with 19 bases between. CDR1 SQVTM and CDR2 ANQGSEA come from the germline V gene. This CDR3 has 14 amino acids. CDR3 sequence reads: CSVPPNTGSSEAFF. CDR3 nucleotide sequence: TGCAGCGTTCCGCCTAATACAGGGAGCTCTGAAGCTTTCTTT.

The chain uses TRBV12-3 or TRBV12-4 and TRBJ2-5, with D possibly TRBD2 on 6 matching bases. V lost 3 bases to trimming and J lost 2 bases, with 13 bases between them. The CDR3 contains 15 residues. The CDR3 DNA is TGTGCCAGCAGTTTCACGATCGGGGGTCAAGAGACCCAGTACTTC. Protein: CASSFTIGGQETQYF.

The rearrangement links TRBV19 to TRBJ2-3, with TRBD1 as a possible D gene (5 bases). V lost 8 bases and J 3 bases, leaving 15 bases between the germline ends. Germline V gene data show CDR1 as LNHDA and CDR2 as SQIVND (reference sequence). This CDR3 has 14 amino acids. CDR3 protein: CASGEARGTDTQYF. The CDR3 coding sequence is TGTGCCAGTGGAGAGGCTAGGGGTACAGATACGCAGTATTTT.

This clonotype was seen just once. The chain combines TRBV12-5 with TRBJ2-1; D is unresolved. Per germline, CDR1 LGHNT and CDR2 FRNRAP. The CDR3 covers 13 residues. Trimming pared 5 bases from V and 4 bases from J, leaving 9 bases between. CDR3 region: CASGLYLYNEQFF. CDR3 DNA sequence: TGTGCTAGTGGTCTGTATTTGTACAATGAGCAGTTCTTC.

V usage is TRBV7-9 and J usage is TRBJ1-5, with TRBD1 matching over 7 bases. V lost 5 bases and J lost 5; bases outside the gene matches: 18. The CDR3 length is 18 residues. CDR1 and CDR2 from the germline V gene are SEHNR and FQNEAQ (reference sequence). The CDR3 DNA sequence: TGTGCCAGCAGCGGGGGATGGGCCGGACAGGCCGGAGATCAGCCCCAGCATTTT. Protein: CASSGGWAGQAGDQPQHF.

V is TRBV6-5 and J is TRBJ2-5; TRBD1 or TRBD2 may be the D gene (5 bases each). Germline values: CDR1 MNHEY, CDR2 SVGAGI. The length of the CDR3 is 13 residues. The V and J ends lost 2 bases and 5 bases respectively, with 9 bases between them. The CDR3 region is CASSYGGWETQYF. CDR3 in DNA: TGTGCCAGCAGTTACGGGGGATGGGAGACCCAGTACTTC.

The chain couples TRBV5-1 to TRBJ1-1; D is unclear. The V end was cut by 0 bases, the J end by 8 bases, with 20 bases between. CDR3 length: 16 amino acids. CDR1 and CDR2 (germline): SGHRS, YFSETQ. The CDR3 DNA reads TGCGCCAGCAGCTTGGGTGAGGCCGGCCTGAGGACGGAAGCTTTCTTT. It translates to CASSLGEAGLRTEAFF.

This clonotype was observed once. This chain joins TRBV5-1 and TRBJ1-2; 8 nucleotides line up with TRBD1. This CDR3 has 14 residues. CDR1 is SGHRS and CDR2 is YFSETQ in the germline V gene. Unmatched junction bases numbered 4, after V lost 0 bases and J lost 6 bases. This chain's CDR3 is CASSLVGQGDGYTF. CDR3 coding DNA: TGCGCCAGCAGCTTGGTCGGACAGGGCGATGGCTACACCTTC.

The V call is TRBV4-1, the J call TRBJ1-5; D uncertain. The CDR3 has 15 amino acids. Germline-derived CDR1 and CDR2 are MGHRA and YSYEKL. V was trimmed by 1 base and J by 6 bases, leaving 13 bases between them. CDR3 region: CASSQVSGGSQPQHF. DNA of the CDR3: TGCGCCAGCAGCCAAGTCTCCGGCGGCAGTCAGCCCCAGCATTTT.

The V and J genes are TRBV5-1 and TRBJ1-1; weak D call: TRBD1 (6 bases). Trimming removed 2 bases from V and 0 bases from J, with 8 bases in between. The CDR3 length is 14 residues. Germline CDR1 and CDR2: SGHRS and YFSETQ. Here the CDR3 reads CASSLGGLNTEAFF. The CDR3 DNA follows: TGCGCCAGCAGCTTAGGGGGATTGAACACTGAAGCTTTCTTT.

This clonotype was recorded a few times. J is TRBJ2-7 and V is TRBV29-1; weak D call: TRBD1 (5 bases). CDR1 and CDR2 from the germline V gene are SQVTM and ANQGSEA. The CDR3 runs to 14 residues. Trimming took off 3 bases at V and 0 bases at J, with 12 bases between the two ends. The CDR3 protein is CSVDWQGSSYEQYF. The CDR3 bases are TGCAGCGTTGACTGGCAGGGCAGCTCCTACGAGCAGTACTTC.